Listed here is a single TCR beta chain. These data belong to a study of T-cell reconstitution after alpha-beta-depleted transplantation in children. Preparation of the TCRbeta library was carried out with unique molecular identifiers. TCRdb recomputed calls from the PCR reads with MiXCR, one row per CDR3 protein. Counted here are some 500,000 distinct CDR3 sequences, approximately 29% occurring once; the ten biggest clones make up 2% to 3%. Trimming stripped 5 bases from V and 4 bases from J, with 9 bases between. Per the germline V gene, CDR1 is MNHEY and CDR2 is SMNVEV (reference sequence). CDR3 length equals 13 residues.

The origin of this receptor is a human donor who donated a stem cell graft to a child with aplastic anemia. The sample was PBMCs from the stem cell graft donor, taken from the stem cell graft. The chain joins TRBV27 to TRBJ2-1; no clear D gene. Written as DNA, the CDR3 is TGTGCCAGCAGTCCCTCTCAATACAATGAGCAGTTCTTC. Protein sequence: CASSPSQYNEQFF.